This T cell receptor (beta chain) was recovered during a study of T cells in Graves' hyperthyroidism and ophthalmopathy. The overall study: Before any treatment, at initial diagnosis, peripheral blood was collected.

Diagnosing involved the use of clinical symptoms, serum thyroxine and TRAb, thyroid ultrasound and orbital computed tomography. Regions amplified from RNA transcripts were the TCR beta CDR3 regions. The HTBI primer set was used in a first-round RT-PCR of the TCR CDR3. Each CDR3 protein gets one entry after TCRdb re-called the multiplex PCR reads with MiXCR. This sample has around 490,000 distinct CDR3 sequences, with 15% to 20% found just once. Ten or more counts support this clonotype. The clonotype originates from a man aged 35 to 55 with Graves' ophthalmopathy. Sequences were obtained from blood.

CDR3 sequence (DNA): TGTGCCTGTCAAGGGGGAGGGTCTGAAGCTTTCTTT. Translation: CACQGGGSEAFF. V is TRBV30 and J is TRBJ1-1; a weak D match, TRBD1 (6 bases). The length of the CDR3 is 12 residues. V was clipped by 6 bases and J by 6 bases, with 14 bases between them. The germline V gene encodes CDR1 GTSNPN and CDR2 SVGIG (reference sequence). The whole variable domain, remainder taken from reference TRBV30 and TRBJ1-1, is SQTIHQWPATLVQPVGSPLSLECTVEGTSNPNLYWYRQAAGRGLQLLFYSVGIGQISSEVPQNLSASRPQDRQFILSSKKLLLSDSGFYLCACQGGGSEAFFGQGTRLTVV.